A single sample is the source of the 21 T cell receptor beta chains below, sequenced in a study of blood T cell repertoires in COVID-19. Only in-frame clones appear in the TCRdb table, and some are missing; sequencing was by immunoSEQ multiplex PCR. The sample contains 180,000 or so clones, 80% to 85% of which appear only once. Sample: PBMCs or T cells enriched from blood (not recorded which). The origin of the receptors is a man in his forties who had recovered from COVID-19.

Only a few counts were recorded for this clone. The chain is built from TRBV19 and TRBJ2-4, with TRBD1 matching 9 bases. The germline gives CDR1 LNHDA, CDR2 SQIVND (reference sequence). Trimming removed 3 bases from V and 1 base from J; junction bases left unmatched: 7. The CDR3 contains 17 residues. CDR3 sequence (DNA): TGTGCCAGTAGTATCGGGACAGGGAGTTTTGCCAAAAACATTCAGTACTTC. Translated, it gives CASSIGTGSFAKNIQYF.

The chain joins TRBV4-3 to TRBJ1-1; 7 nucleotides match TRBD1. This CDR3 region has 13 residues. V lost 2 bases, J lost 7 bases, and 4 bases stayed unmatched. The germline CDR1 and CDR2 sequences are LGHNA and YSLEER. The CDR3 sequence is CASSQLGQIEAFF. The DNA for the CDR3 is TGCGCCAGCAGCCAATTGGGACAGATTGAAGCTTTCTTT.

The chain links TRBV4-3 to TRBJ1-1; possible D gene TRBD1, 6 bases. The CDR3 runs 13 residues. Trimming left V 0 bases short and J 5 bases short, with 7 bases between. Germline CDR1 is LGHNA and CDR2 is YSLEER. Written as DNA, the CDR3 is TGCGCCAGCAGCCAAGAGGGGGCAACTGAAGCTTTCTTT. Its translation is CASSQEGATEAFF.

This clone was found a few times. The CDR3 spells CASSPTGFDGYTF. In nucleotides, the CDR3 is TGCGCCAGCAGCCCTACAGGTTTCGATGGCTACACCTTC. The chain links TRBV4-1 to TRBJ1-2, with D maybe TRBD1 (5 bases). Trimming removed 4 bases from V and 6 bases from J, with 12 bases in between. This CDR3 comprises 13 residues. Per germline, CDR1 MGHRA and CDR2 YSYEKL.

This rearrangement joins TRBV11-2 to TRBJ1-1, with D unclear. The V gene lost 0 bases and the J gene lost 5 bases, with 10 bases spanning the gap. Germline CDR1 SGHAT, CDR2 FQNNGV. The CDR3 covers 14 residues. The CDR3 sequence: CASSLDRLGTEAFF. The CDR3 region has the DNA TGTGCCAGCAGCTTAGACCGCCTAGGAACTGAAGCTTTCTTT.

The V and J genes are TRBV28 and TRBJ2-3; TRBD1 is a possible D gene (5 bases). Trimming shortened V by 2 bases and J by 4 bases, and 16 bases separated the two germline ends. This CDR3 is 16 amino acids long. The germline CDR1 and CDR2 sequences are MDHEN and SYDVKM. The CDR3 spells CASSLRTPLGSDTQYF. CDR3 nucleotides: TGTGCCAGCAGTTTACGGACACCCCTCGGGTCAGATACGCAGTATTTT. The entire variable domain, with the rest obtained from reference TRBV28 and TRBJ2-3, is as follows: DVKVTQSSRYLVKRTGEKVFLECVQDMDHENMFWYRQDPGLGLRLIYFSYDVKMKEKGDIPEGYSVSREKKERFSLILESASTNQTSMYLCASSLRTPLGSDTQYFGPGTRLTVL.

The V and J genes are TRBV2 and TRBJ1-5; no reliable D call. The CDR3 runs 14 residues. In germline, CDR1 is SNHLY, CDR2 FYNNEI. The germline V and J ends were trimmed by 4 bases and 1 base, with 8 bases remaining between them. CDR3 in amino acids: CASSGAVSNQPQHF. CDR3 in DNA: TGTGCCAGCAGTGGTGCAGTGAGCAATCAGCCCCAGCATTTT.

The rearrangement uses TRBV19 and TRBJ2-2; D perhaps matches TRBD2 (5 bases). CDR1 and CDR2 (germline): LNHDA, SQIVND (reference sequence). The CDR3 extends over 14 amino acids. V was clipped by 5 bases and J by 4 bases, with 11 bases between them. CDR3 loop: CASSYGELTGELFF. The CDR3 DNA reads TGTGCCAGTAGTTATGGGGAGCTCACCGGGGAGCTGTTTTTT.

This rearrangement joins TRBV5-1 to TRBJ1-2; tentatively, D is TRBD1 (5 bases). The germline V gene encodes CDR1 SGHRS and CDR2 YFSETQ. The V end lost 1 base, the J end lost 0 bases, and 13 bases lay between the germline ends. The CDR3 is 16 amino acids. The CDR3 DNA follows: TGCGCCAGCAGCTTGAAGGCGGGGGGAGCTAACTATGGCTACACCTTC. Protein sequence: CASSLKAGGANYGYTF.

The chain links TRBV15 to TRBJ1-6; D is unclear. Trimming cost V 5 bases and J 6 bases, with 11 bases left between them. The CDR3 has 14 amino acids. Germline loops: CDR1 LNHNV, CDR2 YYDKDF (reference sequence). CDR3 sequence: CATSGGTGNSPLHF. In DNA, the CDR3 is TGTGCCACCAGCGGAGGAACCGGTAATTCACCCCTCCACTTT. Filled out from reference TRBV15 and TRBJ1-6, the complete variable domain reads DAMVIQNPRYQVTQFGKPVTLSCSQTLNHNVMYWYQQKSSQAPKLLFHYYDKDFNNEADTPDNFQSRRPNTSFCFLDIRSPGLGDTAMYLCATSGGTGNSPLHFGNGTRLTVT.

The chain is built from TRBV27 and TRBJ2-4; 10 bases are a match to TRBD2. The CDR3 runs to 23 residues. Germline CDR1 reads MNHEY; CDR2 reads SMNVEV (reference sequence). After removal of 1 base from V and 0 bases from J, the junction contained 21 bases not matched to a gene. CDR3 sequence reads: CASSLYSPKISGGSALAKNIQYF. The CDR3 coding sequence is TGTGCCAGCAGTTTATATTCCCCTAAGATTAGCGGGGGGTCCGCACTAGCCAAAAACATTCAGTACTTC.

This chain links TRBV4-1 with TRBJ1-5; D is ambiguous. CDR1 is MGHRA, CDR2 YSYEKL, per germline. The CDR3 has 15 amino acids. The V end was cut by 1 base, the J end by 6 bases, with 13 bases between. The CDR3 region is CASSQVAAGIQPQHF. CDR3 bases: TGCGCCAGCAGCCAAGTGGCGGCGGGGATTCAGCCCCAGCATTTT.

V and J are TRBV5-1 and TRBJ2-2; the D gene is possibly TRBD2 (6 bases). The CDR3 consists of 15 residues. Trimming took 0 bases from V and 1 from J, leaving 7 bases between them. Germline V lookup: CDR1 SGHRS, CDR2 YFSETQ. CDR3 protein: CASSLAGGNTGELFF. CDR3 DNA sequence: TGCGCCAGCAGCTTGGCCGGGGGGAACACCGGGGAGCTGTTTTTT.

This rearrangement joins TRBV19 to TRBJ1-1; TRBD1 aligns across 7 bases. From germline, CDR1 is LNHDA and CDR2 SQIVND (reference sequence). The CDR3 sequence is 14 residues long. Losses at the gene ends were 8 bases for V and 4 bases for J; bases not matched to a gene: 10. The chain's CDR3 is CASARQGSATEAFF. The CDR3 nucleotides are TGTGCCAGTGCCCGACAGGGTTCGGCCACTGAAGCTTTCTTT.

The chain has TRBV4-1 and TRBJ1-1; the match to TRBD1 covers 9 bases. Trimming removed 5 bases from V and 5 bases from J; junction bases left unmatched: 9. This CDR3 comprises 15 residues. Germline V gene sequence: CDR1 MGHRA, CDR2 YSYEKL. DNA of the CDR3: TGCGCCAGCAGCATCCCGACAGGGGGAGGGACTGAAGCTTTCTTT. It yields the protein CASSIPTGGGTEAFF.

This rearrangement joins TRBV5-4 to TRBJ2-7, with 8 bases identical to TRBD1. CDR3 size: 15 residues. The germline gives CDR1 SGHNT, CDR2 YYREEE (reference sequence). V lost 4 bases and J lost 4; bases outside the gene matches: 10. The CDR3 DNA is TGTGCCAGCAGCCCCGGACAGGGTAGTTGGTACGAGCAGTACTTC. Protein product: CASSPGQGSWYEQYF.

V is TRBV7-9 and J is TRBJ1-2; D may be TRBD1 (5 bases). The V gene lost 3 bases and the J gene lost 8 bases, with 25 bases spanning the gap. The CDR3 loop spans 17 amino acids. The germline gives CDR1 SEHNR, CDR2 FQNEAQ (reference sequence). The CDR3 nucleotides are TGTGCCAGCAGCTTGGGGTCTGTTTTGTCCCGGGGGAAGGGCTACACCTTC. This translates into CASSLGSVLSRGKGYTF.

With respect to this clone: Distinct nucleotide sequences in the sample also encode this CDR3. V is TRBV4-3 and J is TRBJ2-1; D call uncertain. This CDR3 is 12 amino acids long. V lost 1 base and J 9 bases, leaving 7 bases between the germline ends. Germline V gene data show CDR1 as LGHNA and CDR2 as YSLEER. CDR3 DNA: TGCGCCAGCAGCCAAGGGAGAGGTGAGCAGTTCTTC. This gives the protein CASSQGRGEQFF.

The rearrangement uses TRBV2 and TRBJ1-1, with D maybe TRBD1 (6 bases). The V end lost 7 bases, the J end lost 2 bases, and 26 bases lay between the germline ends. Germline-derived CDR1 and CDR2 are SNHLY and FYNNEI. This CDR3 spans 18 amino acids. The CDR3 region is CASNKFGRGTIYNTEAFF. CDR3 bases: TGTGCCAGCAATAAATTCGGCAGGGGAACTATTTACAACACTGAAGCTTTCTTT. Full variable domain (remainder filled in from reference TRBV2 and TRBJ1-1): EPEVTQTPSHQVTQMGQEVILRCVPISNHLYFYWYRQILGQKVEFLVSFYNNEISEKSEIFDDQFSVERPDGSNFTLKIRSTKLEDSAMYFCASNKFGRGTIYNTEAFFGQGTRLTVV.

V usage is TRBV15 and J usage is TRBJ1-2, with D unclear. The CDR3 runs 15 residues. Trimming left V 3 bases short and J 4 bases short, with 15 bases between. CDR1 and CDR2 from the germline V gene are LNHNV and YYDKDF (reference sequence). CDR3 sequence reads: CATSRVGGQAYGYTF. The CDR3 region has the DNA TGTGCCACCAGCAGGGTCGGAGGGCAGGCCTATGGCTACACCTTC.

The chain employs TRBV5-1 and TRBJ2-7, with 10 bases aligning to TRBD1. Trimming cost V 4 bases and J 6 bases; bases outside gene matches: 4. Germline CDR1 is SGHRS and CDR2 is YFSETQ. The CDR3 extends over 13 amino acids. The CDR3 DNA sequence: TGCGCCAGCAGCGGGACAGGGGTGCTCGAGCAGTACTTC. Translating gives CASSGTGVLEQYF.